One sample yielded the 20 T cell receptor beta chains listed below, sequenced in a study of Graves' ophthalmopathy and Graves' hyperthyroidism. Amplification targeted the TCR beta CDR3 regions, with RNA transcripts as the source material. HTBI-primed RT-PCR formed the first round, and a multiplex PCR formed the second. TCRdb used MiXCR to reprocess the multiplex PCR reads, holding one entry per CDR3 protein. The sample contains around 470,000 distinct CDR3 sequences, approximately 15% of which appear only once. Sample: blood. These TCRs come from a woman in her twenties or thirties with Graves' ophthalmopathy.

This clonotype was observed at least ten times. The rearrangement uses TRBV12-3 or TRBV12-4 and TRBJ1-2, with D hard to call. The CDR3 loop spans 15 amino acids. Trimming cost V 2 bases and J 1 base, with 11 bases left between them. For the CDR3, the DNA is TGTGCCAGCAGTTTATCGTCAGGAGTTAACTATGGCTACACCTTC. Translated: CASSLSSGVNYGYTF.

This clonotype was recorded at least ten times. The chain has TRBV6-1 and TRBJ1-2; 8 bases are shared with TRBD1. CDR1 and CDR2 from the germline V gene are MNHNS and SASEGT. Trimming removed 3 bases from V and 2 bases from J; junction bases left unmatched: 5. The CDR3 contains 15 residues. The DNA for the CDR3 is TGTGCCAGCAGTGAGGACAGGGCCGGGAACTATGGCTACACCTTC. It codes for CASSEDRAGNYGYTF.

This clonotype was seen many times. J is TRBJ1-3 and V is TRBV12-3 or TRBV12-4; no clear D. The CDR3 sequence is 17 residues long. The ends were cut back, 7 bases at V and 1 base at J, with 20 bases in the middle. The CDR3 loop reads CASTPLDLQRSGNTIYF. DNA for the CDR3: TGTGCCAGCACCCCGCTAGATTTACAGCGATCTGGAAACACCATATATTTT.

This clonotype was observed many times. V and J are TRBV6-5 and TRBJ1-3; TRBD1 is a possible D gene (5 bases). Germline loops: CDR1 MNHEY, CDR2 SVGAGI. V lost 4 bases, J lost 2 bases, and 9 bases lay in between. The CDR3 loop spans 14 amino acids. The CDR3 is CASSSGSAGNTIYF. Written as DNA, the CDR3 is TGTGCCAGCAGTTCAGGGTCTGCTGGAAACACCATATATTTT.

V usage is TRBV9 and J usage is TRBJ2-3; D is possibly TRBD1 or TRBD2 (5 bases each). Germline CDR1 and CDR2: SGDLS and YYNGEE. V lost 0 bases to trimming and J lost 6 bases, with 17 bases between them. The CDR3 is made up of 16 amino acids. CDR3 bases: TGTGCCAGCAGCGTAGGGTGGGGGTCCGGGCCGGATACGCAGTATTTT. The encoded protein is CASSVGWGSGPDTQYF.

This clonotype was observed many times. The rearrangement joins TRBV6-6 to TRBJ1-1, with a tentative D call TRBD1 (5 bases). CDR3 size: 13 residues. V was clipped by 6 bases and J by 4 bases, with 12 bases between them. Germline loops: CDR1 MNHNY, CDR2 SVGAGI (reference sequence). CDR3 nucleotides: TGTGCCAGCAGGACCGGGGCGGGCACTGAAGCTTTCTTT. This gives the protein CASRTGAGTEAFF.

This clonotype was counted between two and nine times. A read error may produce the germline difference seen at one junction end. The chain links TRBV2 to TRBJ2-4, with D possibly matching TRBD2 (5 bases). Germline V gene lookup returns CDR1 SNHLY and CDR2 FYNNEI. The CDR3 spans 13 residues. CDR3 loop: CASGPSSGNIKYF. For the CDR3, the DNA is TGTGCCAGCGGCCCCTCGTCGGGAAACATTAAGTACTTC.

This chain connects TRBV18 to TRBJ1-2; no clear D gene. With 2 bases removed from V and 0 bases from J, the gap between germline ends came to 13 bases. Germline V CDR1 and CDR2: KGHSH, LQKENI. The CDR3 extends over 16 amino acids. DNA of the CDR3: TGTGCCAGCTCACCAATATCCAGCTTAGCTAACTATGGCTACACCTTC. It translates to CASSPISSLANYGYTF.

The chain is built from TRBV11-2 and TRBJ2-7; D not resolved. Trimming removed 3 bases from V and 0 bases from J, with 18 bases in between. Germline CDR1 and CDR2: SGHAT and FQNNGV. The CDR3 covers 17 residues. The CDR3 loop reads CASSFDWSRVFSYEQYF. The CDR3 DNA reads TGTGCCAGCAGCTTCGATTGGTCCCGGGTCTTCTCCTACGAGCAGTACTTC.

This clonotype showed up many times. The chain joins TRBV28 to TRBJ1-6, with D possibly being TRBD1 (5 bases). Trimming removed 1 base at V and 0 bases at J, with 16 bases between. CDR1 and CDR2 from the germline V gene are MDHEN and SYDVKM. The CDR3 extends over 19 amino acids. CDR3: CASSLSSGSRASYNSPLHF. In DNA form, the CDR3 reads TGTGCCAGCAGTTTATCTTCCGGAAGCAGGGCCTCCTATAATTCACCCCTCCACTTT.

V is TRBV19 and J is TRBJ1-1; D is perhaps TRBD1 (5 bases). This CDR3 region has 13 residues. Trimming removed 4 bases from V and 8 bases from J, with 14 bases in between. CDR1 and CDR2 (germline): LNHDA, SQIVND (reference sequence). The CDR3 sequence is CASSTRGETEAFF. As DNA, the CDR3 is TGTGCCAGTAGTACTCGAGGGGAGACAGAAGCTTTCTTT.

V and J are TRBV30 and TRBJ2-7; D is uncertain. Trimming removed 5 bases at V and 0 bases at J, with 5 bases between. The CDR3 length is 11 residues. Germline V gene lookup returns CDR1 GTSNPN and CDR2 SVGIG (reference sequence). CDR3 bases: TGTGCCTGGCTAGACTCCTACGAGCAGTACTTC. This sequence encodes CAWLDSYEQYF.

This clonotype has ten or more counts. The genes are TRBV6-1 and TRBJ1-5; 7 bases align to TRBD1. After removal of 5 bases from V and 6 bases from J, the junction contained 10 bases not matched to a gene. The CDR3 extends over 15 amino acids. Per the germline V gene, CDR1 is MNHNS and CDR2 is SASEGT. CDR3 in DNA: TGTGCCAGCAGTCAGACAGGGTCCCAAGGTCAGCCCCAGCATTTT. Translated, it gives CASSQTGSQGQPQHF.

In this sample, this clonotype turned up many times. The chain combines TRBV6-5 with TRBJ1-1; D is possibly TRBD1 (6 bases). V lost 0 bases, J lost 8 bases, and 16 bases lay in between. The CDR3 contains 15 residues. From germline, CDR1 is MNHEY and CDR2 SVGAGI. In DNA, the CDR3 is TGTGCCAGCAGTTACTCGCGAGGGGGGCAGGCGGAAGCTTTCTTT. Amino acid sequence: CASSYSRGGQAEAFF.

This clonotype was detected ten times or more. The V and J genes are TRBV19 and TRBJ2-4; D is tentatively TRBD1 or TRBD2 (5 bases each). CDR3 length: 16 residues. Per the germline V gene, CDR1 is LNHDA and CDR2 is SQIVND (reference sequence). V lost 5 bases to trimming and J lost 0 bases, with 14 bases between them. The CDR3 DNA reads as TGTGCCAGTAGTCCCTGGGACGGCCTAGCCAAAAACATTCAGTACTTC. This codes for CASSPWDGLAKNIQYF. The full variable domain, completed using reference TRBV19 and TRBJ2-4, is DGGITQSPKYLFRKEGQNVTLSCEQNLNHDAMYWYRQDPGQGLRLIYYSQIVNDFQKGDIAEGYSVSREKKESFPLTVTSAQKNPTAFYLCASSPWDGLAKNIQYFGAGTRLSVL.

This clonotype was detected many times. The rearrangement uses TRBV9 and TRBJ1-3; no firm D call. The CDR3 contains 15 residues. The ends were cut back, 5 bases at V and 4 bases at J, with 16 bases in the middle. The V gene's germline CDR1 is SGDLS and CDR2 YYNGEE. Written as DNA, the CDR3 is TGTGCCAGCAGTATCGAAGGGATGGGGGGAAACACCATATATTTT. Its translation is CASSIEGMGGNTIYF.

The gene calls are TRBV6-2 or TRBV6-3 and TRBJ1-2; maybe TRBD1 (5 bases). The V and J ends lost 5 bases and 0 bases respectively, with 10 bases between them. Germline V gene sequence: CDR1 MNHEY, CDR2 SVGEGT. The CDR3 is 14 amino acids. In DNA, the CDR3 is TGTGCCAGCAGTCTACGACAGCCTAACTATGGCTACACCTTC. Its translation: CASSLRQPNYGYTF.

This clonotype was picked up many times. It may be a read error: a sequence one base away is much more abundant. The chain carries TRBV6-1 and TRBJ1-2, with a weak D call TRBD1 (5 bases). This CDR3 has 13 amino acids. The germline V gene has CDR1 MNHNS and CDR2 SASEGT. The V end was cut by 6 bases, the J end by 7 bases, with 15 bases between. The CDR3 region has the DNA TGTGCCAGCAGAGACGGGGCGTCCGGTGGCTACACCTTC. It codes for CASRDGASGGYTF.

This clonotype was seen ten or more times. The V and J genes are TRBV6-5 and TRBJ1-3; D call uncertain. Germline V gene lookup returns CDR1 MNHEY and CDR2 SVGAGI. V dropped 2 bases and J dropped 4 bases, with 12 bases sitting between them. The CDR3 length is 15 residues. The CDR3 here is CASSYPTGLGNTIYF. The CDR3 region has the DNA TGTGCCAGCAGTTACCCGACCGGGCTGGGAAACACCATATATTTT.

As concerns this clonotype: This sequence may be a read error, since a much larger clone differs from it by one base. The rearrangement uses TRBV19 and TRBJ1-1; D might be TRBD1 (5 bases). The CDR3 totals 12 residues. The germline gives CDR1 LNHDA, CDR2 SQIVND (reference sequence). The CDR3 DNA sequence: TGTGCCAGTAGTAGCTGGGGCACTGATGCTTTCTTT. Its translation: CASSSWGTDAFF.